This T cell receptor beta chain came from a study of shared clonotypes between healthy human individuals. Overall study findings and caveats: Sharing across a handful of donors was seen in roughly 5% of naive CD4 clonotypes. Naive subsets, compared against memory subsets, generally had larger estimated richness values. Large sequencing depth failed to make sorted-subset sequencing complete, rarefaction showed.

From germline, CDR1 is MGHRA and CDR2 YSYEKL. The CDR3 is made up of 15 amino acids. Trimming removed 0 bases from V and 6 bases from J, with 11 bases in between. With regard to this clone: Antigen: not known.

The data were produced by immunoSEQ multiplex PCR, yet TCRdb's version contains in-frame clones alone and is incomplete. The sample includes roughly 500,000 clones, 90% to 97% seen only once; the top ten take 0.06%. The TCR originated in a woman aged 25 to 39 in good health. This chain joins TRBV4-1 and TRBJ1-4; tentatively, D is TRBD1 (6 bases). The sequencing input was naive CD4+ T cells sorted from blood. Sample subset: CD45RA+ positively selected. DNA of the CDR3: TGCGCCAGCAGCCAAGATAGGGCAGGGGATGAAAAACTGTTTTTT. Translating gives CASSQDRAGDEKLFF.